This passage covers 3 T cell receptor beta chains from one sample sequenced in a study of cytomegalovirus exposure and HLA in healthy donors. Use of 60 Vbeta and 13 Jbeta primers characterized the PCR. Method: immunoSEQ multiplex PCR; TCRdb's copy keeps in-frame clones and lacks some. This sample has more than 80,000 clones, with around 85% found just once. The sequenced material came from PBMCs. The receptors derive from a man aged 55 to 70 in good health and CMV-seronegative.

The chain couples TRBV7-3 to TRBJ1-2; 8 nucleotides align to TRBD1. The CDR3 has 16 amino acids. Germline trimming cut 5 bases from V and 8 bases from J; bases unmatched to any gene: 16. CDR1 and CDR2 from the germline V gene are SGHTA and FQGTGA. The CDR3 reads CASSPNPAQGARGYTF. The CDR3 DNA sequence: TGTGCCAGCAGCCCAAACCCGGCGCAGGGGGCTAGGGGCTACACCTTC.

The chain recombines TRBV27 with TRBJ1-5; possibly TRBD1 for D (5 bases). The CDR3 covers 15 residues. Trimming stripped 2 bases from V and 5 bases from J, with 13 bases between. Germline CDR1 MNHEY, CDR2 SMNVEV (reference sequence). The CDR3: CASSLRMGRDQPQHF. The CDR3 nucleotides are TGTGCCAGCAGTTTAAGGATGGGCAGGGATCAGCCCCAGCATTTT.

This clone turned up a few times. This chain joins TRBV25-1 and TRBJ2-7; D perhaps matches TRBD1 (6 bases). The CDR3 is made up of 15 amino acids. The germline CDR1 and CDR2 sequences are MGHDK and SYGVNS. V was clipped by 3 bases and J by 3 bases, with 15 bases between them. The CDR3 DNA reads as TGTGCCAGCAGTGACGGACAGTCGCTATACTACGAGCAGTACTTC. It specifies CASSDGQSLYYEQYF.